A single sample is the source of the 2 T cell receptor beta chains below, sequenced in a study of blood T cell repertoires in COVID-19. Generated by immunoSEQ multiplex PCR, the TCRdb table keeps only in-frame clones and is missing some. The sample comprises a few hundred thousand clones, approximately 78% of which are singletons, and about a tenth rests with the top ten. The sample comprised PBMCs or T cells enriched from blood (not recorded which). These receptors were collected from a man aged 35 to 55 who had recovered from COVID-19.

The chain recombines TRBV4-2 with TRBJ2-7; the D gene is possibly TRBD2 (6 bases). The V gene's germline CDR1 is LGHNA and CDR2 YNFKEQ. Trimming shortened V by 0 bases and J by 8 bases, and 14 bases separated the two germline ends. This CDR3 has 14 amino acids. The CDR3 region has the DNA TGTGCCAGCAGCCAAGATACCGGGGGTGGGCAGCAGTACTTC. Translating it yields CASSQDTGGGQQYF.

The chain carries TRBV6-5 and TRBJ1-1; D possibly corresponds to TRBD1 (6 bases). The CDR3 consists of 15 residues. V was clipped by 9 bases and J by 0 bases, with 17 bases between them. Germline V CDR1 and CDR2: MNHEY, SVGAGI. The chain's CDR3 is CASLRRTAMNTEAFF. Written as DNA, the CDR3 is TGTGCCAGTCTGCGGCGGACAGCCATGAACACTGAAGCTTTCTTT.